The 27 T cell receptor beta chains below were found in one sample sequenced in a study of shared clonotypes between healthy human individuals. CD8 cells classed as naive were CD45RO-negative and positively selected for CCR7, excluding terminally differentiated effector memory CD45RA+ cells. Assay used: immunoSEQ multiplex PCR; TCRdb lists only in-frame clones, some missing. The table has some 600,000 clones, approximately 96% seen once. The sequenced sample consisted of naive CD8+ T cells sorted from blood. These receptors all stem from a woman in her twenties or thirties in good health.

The rearrangement joins TRBV2 to TRBJ2-7, with 12 bases fitting TRBD2. The CDR3 runs to 14 residues. The V segment lost 6 bases and the J segment 2 bases; nucleotides outside the gene matches: 2. Germline CDR1 SNHLY, CDR2 FYNNEI. CDR3 protein: CASSPSGRAYEQYF. CDR3 nucleotide sequence: TGTGCCAGCAGCCCTAGCGGGAGGGCCTACGAGCAGTACTTC.

This chain connects TRBV7-9 to TRBJ1-1; 7 nucleotides agree with TRBD1. CDR1 is SEHNR and CDR2 is FQNEAQ in the germline V gene (reference sequence). This CDR3 contains 15 residues. The V segment lost 0 bases and the J segment 3 bases; nucleotides outside the gene matches: 4. This CDR3 is CASSLAGGADTEAFF. Written as DNA, the CDR3 is TGTGCCAGCAGCTTAGCAGGGGGCGCAGACACTGAAGCTTTCTTT.

The chain combines TRBV5-6 with TRBJ2-3; TRBD2 matches at 11 bases. Germline V gene lookup returns CDR1 SGHDT and CDR2 YYEEEE. The CDR3 is 16 residues long. The J segment lost 0 bases and the V segment lost 4 bases, leaving 4 bases of the junction unmatched. CDR3 sequence: CASSGGLADSTDTQYF. The CDR3 coding sequence is TGTGCCAGCAGCGGGGGACTAGCGGATAGCACAGATACGCAGTATTTT.

V is TRBV4-2 and J is TRBJ2-1, with D tentatively TRBD1 (5 bases). This CDR3 comprises 16 residues. Germline CDR1 reads LGHNA; CDR2 reads YNFKEQ. V shed 1 base and J shed 7 bases, with 17 bases lying between them. CDR3 in DNA: TGTGCCAGCAGCCAAGGGTGGGGCGAGATAGGTAATGAGCAGTTCTTC. It translates to CASSQGWGEIGNEQFF.

The chain uses TRBV6-5 and TRBJ2-1, with D perhaps matching TRBD1 (5 bases). Germline CDR1 and CDR2: MNHEY and SVGAGI. Trimming took 0 bases from V and 6 from J, leaving 6 bases between them. The CDR3 sequence is 13 residues long. CDR3 DNA sequence: TGTGCCAGCAGTTACTCCAGGGTCAATGAGCAGTTCTTC. It specifies CASSYSRVNEQFF.

This clone was recorded only once. The chain uses TRBV13 and TRBJ2-1; 10 positions agree with TRBD2. The V gene end was trimmed by 4 bases and the J gene end by 6 bases; junction bases not matched to a gene: 6. Germline V gives CDR1 PRHDT, CDR2 FYEKMQ (reference sequence). The CDR3 runs to 15 residues. The CDR3 spells CASSSWTSGTNEQFF. CDR3 nucleotides: TGTGCCAGCAGCTCTTGGACTAGCGGTACCAATGAGCAGTTCTTC.

This clone was seen a few times. The V call is TRBV19, the J call TRBJ1-1; D is unclear. This CDR3 has 12 residues. V gave up 6 bases and J gave up 2 bases, with 7 bases separating them. Germline CDR1 reads LNHDA; CDR2 reads SQIVND (reference sequence). The CDR3 DNA is TGTGCCAGTAGGTATGGCAACACTGAAGCTTTCTTT. Translation: CASRYGNTEAFF. Filled out from reference TRBV19 and TRBJ1-1, the complete variable domain reads DGGITQSPKYLFRKEGQNVTLSCEQNLNHDAMYWYRQDPGQGLRLIYYSQIVNDFQKGDIAEGYSVSREKKESFPLTVTSAQKNPTAFYLCASRYGNTEAFFGQGTRLTVV.

The chain employs TRBV10-3 and TRBJ1-4; D may be TRBD1 (5 bases). Germline V CDR1 and CDR2: ENHRY, SYGVKD. Trimming shortened V by 6 bases and J by 4 bases, and 9 bases separated the two germline ends. The CDR3 contains 13 residues. The DNA of the CDR3 is TGTGCCATCAGGGGGGAAATTAATGAAAAACTGTTTTTT. Residues: CAIRGEINEKLFF.

This chain links TRBV2 with TRBJ2-5; weak D call: TRBD1 (5 bases). The CDR3 has 15 amino acids. V gave up 3 bases and J gave up 5 bases, with 16 bases separating them. Germline-derived CDR1 and CDR2 are SNHLY and FYNNEI. The CDR3 DNA is TGTGCCAGCAGTGAGTCTGGGCTAGGGGCTGAGACCCAGTACTTC. Encoded protein: CASSESGLGAETQYF.

V and J are TRBV2 and TRBJ1-1; D possibly corresponds to TRBD1 (6 bases). The V end was cut by 7 bases, the J end by 5 bases, with 14 bases between. The CDR3 has 13 residues. Germline V CDR1 and CDR2: SNHLY, FYNNEI. The CDR3 DNA reads TGTGCCAGCACTCCCGACAGGAATACTGAAGCTTTCTTT. Its protein is CASTPDRNTEAFF. The full variable domain, rest sourced from reference TRBV2 and TRBJ1-1, is EPEVTQTPSHQVTQMGQEVILRCVPISNHLYFYWYRQILGQKVEFLVSFYNNEISEKSEIFDDQFSVERPDGSNFTLKIRSTKLEDSAMYFCASTPDRNTEAFFGQGTRLTVV.

The chain recombines TRBV27 with TRBJ2-7; a possible D gene is TRBD2 (5 bases). The CDR3 consists of 13 residues. CDR1 is MNHEY and CDR2 is SMNVEV in the germline V gene (reference sequence). Trimming stripped 5 bases from V and 3 bases from J, with 11 bases between. The CDR3 DNA sequence: TGTGCCAGCAGTCCAACTAGGAACTACGAGCAGTACTTC. Translated: CASSPTRNYEQYF.

The V call is TRBV9, the J call TRBJ2-2; possible D gene TRBD1, 6 bases. Trimming removed 3 bases from V and 4 bases from J, with 13 bases in between. CDR1 is SGDLS and CDR2 is YYNGEE in the germline V gene. The CDR3 sequence is 15 residues long. The CDR3 DNA sequence: TGTGCCAGCAGCGGTCCAACAGGGCCCACCGGGGAGCTGTTTTTT. This codes for CASSGPTGPTGELFF.

A word on this clone: The identical CDR3 is also encoded by other nucleotide sequences in the sample. V usage is TRBV2 and J usage is TRBJ2-1; D possibly corresponds to TRBD2 (5 bases). CDR1 is SNHLY and CDR2 is FYNNEI in the germline V gene. This CDR3 spans 17 amino acids. V was shortened by 5 bases and J by 7 bases, with 24 bases between the two germline ends. The CDR3 coding sequence is TGTGCCAGCAGTAGCAGTCCGGGATTAGCCTCGCTGAATGAGCAGTTCTTC. Its translation: CASSSSPGLASLNEQFF.

The chain recombines TRBV6-6 with TRBJ1-1; unclear D gene. V gave up 2 bases and J gave up 6 bases, with 7 bases separating them. The CDR3 totals 12 residues. Germline CDR1 is MNHNY and CDR2 is SVGAGI (reference sequence). CDR3 coding DNA: TGTGCCAGCAGTTACGTAAGGGCTGAAGCTTTCTTT. Translated: CASSYVRAEAFF.

This clone was observed once. The chain couples TRBV6-5 to TRBJ2-7; D tentatively fits TRBD1 or TRBD2 (6 bases each). Trimming took off 0 bases at V and 6 bases at J, with 9 bases between the two ends. From germline, CDR1 is MNHEY and CDR2 SVGAGI. This CDR3 is built from 13 residues. The CDR3 here is CASSYSGGLEQYF. CDR3 nucleotide sequence: TGTGCCAGCAGTTACTCAGGGGGGCTCGAGCAGTACTTC.

The chain combines TRBV7-9 with TRBJ2-7, with D possibly being TRBD1 (6 bases). Germline values: CDR1 SEHNR, CDR2 FQNEAQ (reference sequence). This CDR3 contains 14 residues. The V and J ends lost 4 bases and 4 bases respectively, with 14 bases between them. CDR3 DNA sequence: TGTGCCAGCAGCTCCATGCGGACAGAATACGAGCAGTACTTC. This encodes CASSSMRTEYEQYF.

The chain couples TRBV27 to TRBJ1-2; D remains unclear. The V gene's germline CDR1 is MNHEY and CDR2 SMNVEV (reference sequence). The CDR3 is 12 residues long. Trimming pared 4 bases from V and 4 bases from J, leaving 7 bases between. The CDR3 loop is CASSSTSYGYTF. The CDR3, as DNA: TGTGCCAGCAGTTCAACGAGCTATGGCTACACCTTC.

The rearrangement uses TRBV2 and TRBJ2-7; maybe TRBD1 (6 bases). The CDR3 loop spans 15 amino acids. Trimming took 1 base from V and 2 from J, leaving 12 bases between them. Germline CDR1 reads SNHLY; CDR2 reads FYNNEI. CDR3 residues: CASSEGRGQPYEQYF. The CDR3 bases are TGTGCCAGCAGTGAAGGTCGAGGACAGCCCTACGAGCAGTACTTC.

This clone occurred once. The V gene is TRBV13, the J gene TRBJ2-2, with 8 nucleotides matching TRBD2. With V trimmed by 4 bases and J by 2 bases, 9 bases remained unmatched. The CDR3 is 17 amino acids. Per the germline V gene, CDR1 is PRHDT and CDR2 is FYEKMQ (reference sequence). The CDR3 spells CASSSELAVVNTGELFF. As DNA, the CDR3 is TGTGCCAGCAGCTCCGAACTAGCGGTCGTCAACACCGGGGAGCTGTTTTTT.

This sequence joins TRBV6-1 and TRBJ2-7; a weak D match, TRBD1 (7 bases). CDR3 length: 15 residues. V was shortened by 11 bases and J by 2 bases, with 22 bases between the two germline ends. The germline V gene encodes CDR1 MNHNS and CDR2 SASEGT. The CDR3: CAVTQGGGPTYEQYF. Here the CDR3 DNA reads TGTGCCGTAACCCAGGGGGGCGGGCCAACCTACGAGCAGTACTTC.

The J gene is TRBJ2-7, the V gene TRBV6-1; D call uncertain. Looked up from germline, CDR1 is MNHNS and CDR2 is SASEGT. This CDR3 is built from 12 residues. The V end lost 6 bases, the J end lost 6 bases, and 12 bases lay between the germline ends. The DNA of the CDR3 is TGTGCCAGCAGCCCTCCCCTGCTCGAGCAGTACTTC. It codes for CASSPPLLEQYF.

V is TRBV5-6 and J is TRBJ2-7; D assignment may be TRBD1 or TRBD2 (6 bases each). The CDR3 spans 12 residues. Germline V CDR1 and CDR2: SGHDT, YYEEEE. The CDR3 is CASSLGQGRTSV. CDR3 nucleotides: TGTGCCAGCAGCTTGGGGCAGGGGAGGACCAGTGTC.

V usage is TRBV7-8 and J usage is TRBJ2-3, with a weak D call TRBD1 (6 bases). V was clipped by 0 bases and J by 6 bases, with 10 bases between them. This CDR3 has 14 amino acids. Germline V lookup: CDR1 SGHVS, CDR2 FQNEAQ. In DNA, the CDR3 is TGTGCCAGCAGCTTAGCCCAGGGGACCGATACGCAGTATTTT. This gives the protein CASSLAQGTDTQYF. Full variable domain (outside the CDR3, taken from reference TRBV7-8 and TRBJ2-3): GAGVSQSPRYKVAKRGQDVALRCDPISGHVSLFWYQQALGQGPEFLTYFQNEAQLDKSGLPSDRFFAERPEGSVSTLKIQRTQQEDSAVYLCASSLAQGTDTQYFGPGTRLTVL.

As DNA, the CDR3 is TGTGCCAGCAGCAAAGTGTCGCAGGGGCGCCTTACAGATACGCAGTATTTT. It is translated as CASSKVSQGRLTDTQYF. The rearrangement joins TRBV21-1 to TRBJ2-3; the table calls TRBD1, which could not be checked here. TRBV21-1 is listed as a pseudogene. The CDR3 covers 17 residues.

The chain couples TRBV7-9 to TRBJ2-7, with D perhaps TRBD2 (5 bases). V shed 8 bases and J shed 4 bases, with 9 bases lying between them. Germline V gene lookup returns CDR1 SEHNR and CDR2 FQNEAQ (reference sequence). The CDR3 runs to 11 residues. Written as DNA, the CDR3 is TGTGCCAGCGTCGGGGATTACGAGCAGTACTTC. Translated, it gives CASVGDYEQYF.

The chain uses TRBV10-1 and TRBJ2-1, with 7 bases that match TRBD2. Germline trimming cut 0 bases from V and 2 bases from J; bases unmatched to any gene: 7. The CDR3 loop spans 17 amino acids. CDR1 and CDR2 from the germline V gene are WNHNN and SYGVQD (reference sequence). CDR3 coding DNA: TGCGCCAGCAGTGAGTCGGCGAGCGGGGCCCCCTACAATGAGCAGTTCTTC. This codes for CASSESASGAPYNEQFF.

The V gene is TRBV19, the J gene TRBJ2-1; D might be TRBD2 (6 bases). Germline-derived CDR1 and CDR2 are LNHDA and SQIVND (reference sequence). Trimming cost V 4 bases and J 5 bases, with 18 bases left between them. This CDR3 contains 16 residues. The CDR3 loop reads CASSTDRDWWDNEQFF. The CDR3 DNA is TGTGCCAGTAGTACGGACCGGGACTGGTGGGACAATGAGCAGTTCTTC.